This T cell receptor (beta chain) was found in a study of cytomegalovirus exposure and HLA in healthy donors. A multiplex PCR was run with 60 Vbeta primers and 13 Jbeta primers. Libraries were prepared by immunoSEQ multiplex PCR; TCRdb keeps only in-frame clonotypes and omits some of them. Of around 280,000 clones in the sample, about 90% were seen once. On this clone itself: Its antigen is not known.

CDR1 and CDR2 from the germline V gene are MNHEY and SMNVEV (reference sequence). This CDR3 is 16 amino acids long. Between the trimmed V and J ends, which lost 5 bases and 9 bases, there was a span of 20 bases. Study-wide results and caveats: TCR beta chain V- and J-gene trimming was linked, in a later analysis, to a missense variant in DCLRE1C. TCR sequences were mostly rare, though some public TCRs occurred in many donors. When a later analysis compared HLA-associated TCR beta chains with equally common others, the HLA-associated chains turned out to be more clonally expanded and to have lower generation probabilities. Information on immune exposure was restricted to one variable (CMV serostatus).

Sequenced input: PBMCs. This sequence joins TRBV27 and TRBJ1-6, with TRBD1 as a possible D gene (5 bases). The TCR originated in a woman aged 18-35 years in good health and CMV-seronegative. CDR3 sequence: CASSPQPGDRRSPLHF. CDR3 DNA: TGTGCCAGCAGTCCCCAGCCGGGGGATCGTCGTTCACCCCTCCACTTT.